The 10 T cell receptor beta chains below come from one sample, sequenced in a study of blood T cell repertoires in COVID-19. The protocol was immunoSEQ multiplex PCR, while the TCRdb copy is restricted to in-frame clones and leaves out a portion. The sample shows about 270,000 clones, approximately 90% of them seen only once. Sequenced: PBMCs or T cells enriched from blood (not recorded which). The origin of the receptors is a middle-aged man who had been exposed to COVID-19.

The V call is TRBV7-9, the J call TRBJ2-5, with no clear D. This CDR3 spans 15 amino acids. Germline CDR1 and CDR2: SEHNR and FQNEAQ (reference sequence). Trimming pared 2 bases from V and 2 bases from J, leaving 12 bases between. CDR3 loop: CASSLLLDAQETQYF. The CDR3 DNA reads as TGTGCCAGCAGCTTACTCCTAGACGCACAAGAGACCCAGTACTTC. Together with reference TRBV7-9 and TRBJ2-5, the CDR3 gives the full variable domain: DTGVSQNPRHKITKRGQNVTFRCDPISEHNRLYWYRQTLGQGPEFLTYFQNEAQLEKSRLLSDRFSAERPKGSFSTLEIQRTEQGDSAMYLCASSLLLDAQETQYFGPGTRLLVL.

The V call is TRBV5-4, the J call TRBJ1-1; 7 bases fit TRBD1. The junction had 10 bases not matched to a gene; V was cut back by 4 bases and J by 1 base. Germline CDR1 SGHNT, CDR2 YYREEE (reference sequence). The CDR3 is made up of 16 amino acids. In DNA, the CDR3 is TGTGCCAGCAGCCAAAACAGGGGATTGAGGAACACTGAAGCTTTCTTT. Translating gives CASSQNRGLRNTEAFF.

This sequence joins TRBV5-4 and TRBJ1-1; 12 nucleotides agree with TRBD1. The CDR3 is made up of 16 amino acids. Germline V lookup: CDR1 SGHNT, CDR2 YYREEE (reference sequence). J lost 4 bases, V lost 4 bases, and 8 bases had no gene match. As DNA, the CDR3 is TGTGCCAGCAGCCCCGGGACAGGGGGCTTTGGCACTGAAGCTTTCTTT. Amino acids: CASSPGTGGFGTEAFF.

The chain is built from TRBV7-3 and TRBJ2-7; D is possibly TRBD1 (6 bases). Germline V CDR1 and CDR2: SGHTA, FQGTGA. Trimming cost V 1 base and J 3 bases, with 16 bases left between them. The CDR3 has 16 residues. DNA for the CDR3: TGTGCCAGCAGCTTAAGAACCGGTACAGGGTACTACGAGCAGTACTTC. Translating it yields CASSLRTGTGYYEQYF.

The V gene is TRBV12-3 or TRBV12-4, the J gene TRBJ2-7, with 11 bases aligning to TRBD1. This CDR3 is 13 amino acids long. Trimming took 6 bases from V and 4 from J; bases not matched to a gene: 2. This chain's CDR3 is CASSWDRGYEQYF. CDR3 nucleotides: TGTGCCAGCAGCTGGGACAGGGGGTACGAGCAGTACTTC.

This sequence joins TRBV6-5 and TRBJ1-2, with 7 bases fitting TRBD1. The CDR3 spans 14 residues. Germline CDR1 reads MNHEY; CDR2 reads SVGAGI. Trimming removed 6 bases from V and 4 bases from J; junction bases left unmatched: 8. The CDR3 region is CASREKRDSYGYTF. The CDR3 DNA follows: TGTGCCAGCAGGGAGAAACGGGACAGCTATGGCTACACCTTC.

This sequence joins TRBV7-9 and TRBJ1-4, with D perhaps TRBD1 (5 bases). V lost 5 bases and J 4 bases, leaving 11 bases between the germline ends. This CDR3 spans 14 amino acids. Germline CDR1 SEHNR, CDR2 FQNEAQ (reference sequence). CDR3 protein: CASSPTGYNEKLFF. The CDR3 nucleotides are TGTGCCAGCAGCCCAACAGGATATAATGAAAAACTGTTTTTT.

This chain joins TRBV12-5 and TRBJ2-1; TRBD2 matches 11 bases. The germline V gene encodes CDR1 LGHNT and CDR2 FRNRAP. CDR3 length equals 17 residues. J gave up 5 bases and V 5 bases, and 11 bases lay outside the gene matches. The CDR3 DNA follows: TGTGCTAGTGGTCTAGCGACTAGCGGGGACCTTAACAATGAGCAGTTCTTC. Protein: CASGLATSGDLNNEQFF.

V is TRBV2 and J is TRBJ2-1; TRBD2 is a possible D gene (5 bases). The CDR3 is 16 amino acids. Germline CDR1 reads SNHLY; CDR2 reads FYNNEI. Trimming stripped 0 bases from V and 6 bases from J, with 15 bases between. CDR3 bases: TGTGCCAGCAGTGAAGCCGGCGGGTACGGATCCAATGAGCAGTTCTTC. Protein: CASSEAGGYGSNEQFF.

This clone came up once. The chain carries TRBV7-9 and TRBJ2-1; D unresolved. The CDR3 loop spans 15 amino acids. V lost 5 bases and J lost 0, with 11 bases in between. Germline lookup yields CDR1 SEHNR and CDR2 FQNEAQ (reference sequence). CDR3 nucleotide sequence: TGTGCCAGCAGCCCCTCTGAGAGCTCCTACAATGAGCAGTTCTTC. Translating it yields CASSPSESSYNEQFF.